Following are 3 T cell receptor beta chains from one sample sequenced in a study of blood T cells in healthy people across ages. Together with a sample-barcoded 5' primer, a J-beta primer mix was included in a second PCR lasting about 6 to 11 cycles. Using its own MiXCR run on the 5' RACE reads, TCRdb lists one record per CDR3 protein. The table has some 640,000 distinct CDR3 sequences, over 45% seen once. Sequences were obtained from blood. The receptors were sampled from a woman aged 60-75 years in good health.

The DNA of the CDR3 is TGTGCCAGCAGCCCTCAGGCAGGCTACGAGCAGTACTTC. Its translation is CASSPQAGYEQYF. The chain couples TRBV9 to TRBJ2-4, with no clear D. Matching the DNA end better, TRBJ2-7 makes the J call doubtful. Germline assignment: CDR1 SGDLS and CDR2 YYNGEE. The CDR3 is 13 residues long.

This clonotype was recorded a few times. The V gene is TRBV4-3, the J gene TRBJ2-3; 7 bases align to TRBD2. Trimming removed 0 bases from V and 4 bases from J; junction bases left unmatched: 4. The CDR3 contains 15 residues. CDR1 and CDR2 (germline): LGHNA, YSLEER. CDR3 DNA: TGCGCCAGCAGCCAAGATATGGGGGGGGCAGATACGCAGTATTTT. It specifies CASSQDMGGADTQYF.

The CDR3 here is CASSYRSSGRSNEQFF. The CDR3 DNA reads as TGTGCCAGCAGTTACCGATCTAGCGGGAGGTCGAATGAGCAGTTCTTC. The chain links TRBV6-6 to TRBJ2-1; 11 bases match TRBD2. CDR1 and CDR2 (germline): MNHNY, SVGAGI (reference sequence). CDR3 size: 16 residues. The ends lost 2 bases at V and 7 bases at J; junction bases unmatched: 7.